This TCR beta chain appears in the sequencing data of a study of blood T cell repertoires in COVID-19. This study enrolled people aged roughly 18 to 89 from about two dozen US geographic areas. Participants' reported clinical history set cohort assignment. What the recovered Cohort 3 donors had was two negative PCRs, clearance, or symptom resolution. V lost 1 base and J 0 bases, leaving 12 bases between the germline ends. From germline, CDR1 is MDHEN and CDR2 SYDVKM. The CDR3 sequence is 16 residues long. Authors' processing steps: Cell counts per sample came from amplifying reference gene primers. Sequenced by immunoSEQ multiplex PCR; TCRdb stores in-frame clones only, minus some. Clonal size and the V and J genes are those of that table, whereas D and trimming came from the DNA. The table shows some 170,000 clones, with 85% occurring only once.

This clonotype was obtained from a man aged 35-49 years who had recovered from COVID-19. The sequencing sample was made of PBMCs or T cells enriched from blood (not recorded which). The chain combines TRBV28 with TRBJ1-1; D uncertain. CDR3 loop: CASSLSLAVLNTEAFF. CDR3 coding DNA: TGTGCCAGCAGTTTATCCCTTGCAGTCCTGAACACTGAAGCTTTCTTT.